The entry below describes one T cell receptor (beta chain). The ends were cut back, 0 bases at V and 7 bases at J, with 16 bases in the middle. Germline V gives CDR1 LGHNA, CDR2 YSLEER. The CDR3 contains 15 residues. Assay: immunoSEQ multiplex PCR; the TCRdb copy retains only in-frame clones and omits some. The profile shows approximately 53,000 clones, about 89% of them singletons. The data originate from a study of blood T cell repertoires in COVID-19. The sequence came from a human donor in a cohort sampled during active COVID-19. This rearrangement joins TRBV4-3 to TRBJ2-7, with a weak D call TRBD1 (7 bases). The specimen was peripheral blood. The CDR3 reads CASSQDGKGAGEQYV. The CDR3 DNA reads as TGCGCCAGCAGCCAAGATGGCAAGGGGGCGGGGGAGCAGTACGTC.